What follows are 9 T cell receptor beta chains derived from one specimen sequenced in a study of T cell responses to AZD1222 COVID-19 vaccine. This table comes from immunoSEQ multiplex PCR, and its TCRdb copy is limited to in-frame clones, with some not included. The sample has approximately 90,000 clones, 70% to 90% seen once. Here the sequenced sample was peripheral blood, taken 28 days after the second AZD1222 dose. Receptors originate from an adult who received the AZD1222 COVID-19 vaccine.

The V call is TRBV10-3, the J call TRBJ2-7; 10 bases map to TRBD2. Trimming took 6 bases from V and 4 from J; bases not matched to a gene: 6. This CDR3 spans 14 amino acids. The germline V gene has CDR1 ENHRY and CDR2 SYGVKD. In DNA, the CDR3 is TGTGCCATCAGGGCTAGCGGGGGAACATACGAGCAGTACTTC. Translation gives CAIRASGGTYEQYF.

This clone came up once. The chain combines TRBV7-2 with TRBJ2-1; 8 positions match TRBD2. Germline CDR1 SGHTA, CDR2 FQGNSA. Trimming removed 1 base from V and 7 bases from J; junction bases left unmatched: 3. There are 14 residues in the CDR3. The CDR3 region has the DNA TGTGCCAGCAGCTTAGGCACTAGCGGAAATGAGCAGTTCTTC. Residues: CASSLGTSGNEQFF.

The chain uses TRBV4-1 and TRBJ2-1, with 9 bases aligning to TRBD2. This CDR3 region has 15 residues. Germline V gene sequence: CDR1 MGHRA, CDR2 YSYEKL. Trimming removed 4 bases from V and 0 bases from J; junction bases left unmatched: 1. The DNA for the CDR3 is TGCGCCAGCAGCCCGACTAGCGGCTCCTACAATGAGCAGTTCTTC. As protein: CASSPTSGSYNEQFF.

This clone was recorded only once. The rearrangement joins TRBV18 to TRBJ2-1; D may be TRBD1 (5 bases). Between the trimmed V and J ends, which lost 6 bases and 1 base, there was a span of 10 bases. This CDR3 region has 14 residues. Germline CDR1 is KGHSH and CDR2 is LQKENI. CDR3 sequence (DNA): TGTGCCAGCTCCTACCAGGGTTCCTACAATGAGCAGTTCTTC. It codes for CASSYQGSYNEQFF.

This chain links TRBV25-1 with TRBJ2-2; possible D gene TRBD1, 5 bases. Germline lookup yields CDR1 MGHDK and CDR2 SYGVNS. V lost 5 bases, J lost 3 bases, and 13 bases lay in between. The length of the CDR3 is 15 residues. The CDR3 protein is CASSFRAFDTGELFF. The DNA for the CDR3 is TGTGCCAGCAGTTTCAGGGCGTTCGACACCGGGGAGCTGTTTTTT.

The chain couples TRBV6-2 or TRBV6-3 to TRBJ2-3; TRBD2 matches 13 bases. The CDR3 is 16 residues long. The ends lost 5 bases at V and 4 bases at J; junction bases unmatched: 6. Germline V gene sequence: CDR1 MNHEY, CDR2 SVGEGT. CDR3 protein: CASSPGLAGVSDTQYF. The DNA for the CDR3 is TGTGCCAGCAGTCCCGGACTAGCGGGGGTTTCAGATACGCAGTATTTT.

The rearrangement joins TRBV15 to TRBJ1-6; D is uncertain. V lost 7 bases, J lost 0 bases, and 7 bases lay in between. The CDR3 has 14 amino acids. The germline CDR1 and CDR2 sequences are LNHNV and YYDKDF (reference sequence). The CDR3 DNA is TGTGCCACCAATATGGGCTCCTATAATTCACCCCTCCACTTT. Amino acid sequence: CATNMGSYNSPLHF. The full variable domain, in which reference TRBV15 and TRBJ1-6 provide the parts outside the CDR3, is DAMVIQNPRYQVTQFGKPVTLSCSQTLNHNVMYWYQQKSSQAPKLLFHYYDKDFNNEADTPDNFQSRRPNTSFCFLDIRSPGLGDTAMYLCATNMGSYNSPLHFGNGTRLTVT.

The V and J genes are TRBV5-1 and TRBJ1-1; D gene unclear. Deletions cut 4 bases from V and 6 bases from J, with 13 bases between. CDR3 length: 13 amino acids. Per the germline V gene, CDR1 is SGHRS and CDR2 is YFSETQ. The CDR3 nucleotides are TGCGCCAGCAGCGCCGTCAGGACGTCTGAAGCTTTCTTT. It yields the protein CASSAVRTSEAFF.

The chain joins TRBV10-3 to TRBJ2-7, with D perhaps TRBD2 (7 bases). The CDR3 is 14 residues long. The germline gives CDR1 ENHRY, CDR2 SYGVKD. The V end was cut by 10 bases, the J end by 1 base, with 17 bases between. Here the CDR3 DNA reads TGTGCCACCGCCTCGAAGGGGGGGTCCTACGAGCAGTACTTC. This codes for CATASKGGSYEQYF.